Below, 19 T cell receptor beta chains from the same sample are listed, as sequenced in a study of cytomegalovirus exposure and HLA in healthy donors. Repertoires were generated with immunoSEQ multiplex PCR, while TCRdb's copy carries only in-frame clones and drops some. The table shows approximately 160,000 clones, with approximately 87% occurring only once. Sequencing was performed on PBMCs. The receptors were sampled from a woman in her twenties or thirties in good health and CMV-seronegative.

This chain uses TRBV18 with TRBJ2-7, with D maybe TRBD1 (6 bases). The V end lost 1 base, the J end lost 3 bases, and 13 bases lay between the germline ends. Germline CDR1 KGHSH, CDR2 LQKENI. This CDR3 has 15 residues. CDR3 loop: CASSPRGRGIYEQYF. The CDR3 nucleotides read TGTGCCAGCTCACCACGGGGAAGGGGGATCTACGAGCAGTACTTC.

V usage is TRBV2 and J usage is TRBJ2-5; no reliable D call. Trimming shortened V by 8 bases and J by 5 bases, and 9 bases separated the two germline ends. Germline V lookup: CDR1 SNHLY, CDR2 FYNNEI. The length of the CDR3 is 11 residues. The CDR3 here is CASGKMETQYF. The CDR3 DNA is TGTGCCAGCGGCAAGATGGAGACCCAGTACTTC.

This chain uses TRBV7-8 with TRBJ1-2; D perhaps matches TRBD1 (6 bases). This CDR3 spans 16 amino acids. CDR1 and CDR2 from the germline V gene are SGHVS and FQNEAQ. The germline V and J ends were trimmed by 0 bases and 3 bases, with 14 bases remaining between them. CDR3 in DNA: TGTGCCAGCAGCTTAGCCTCGTCAGGGGATGACTATGGCTACACCTTC. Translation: CASSLASSGDDYGYTF.

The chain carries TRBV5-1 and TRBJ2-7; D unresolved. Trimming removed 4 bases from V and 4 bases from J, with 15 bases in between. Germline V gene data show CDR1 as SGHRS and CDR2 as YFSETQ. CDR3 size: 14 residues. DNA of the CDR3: TGCGCCAGCAGCCCCCGCGCTCTTACTTACGAGCAGTACTTC. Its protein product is CASSPRALTYEQYF.

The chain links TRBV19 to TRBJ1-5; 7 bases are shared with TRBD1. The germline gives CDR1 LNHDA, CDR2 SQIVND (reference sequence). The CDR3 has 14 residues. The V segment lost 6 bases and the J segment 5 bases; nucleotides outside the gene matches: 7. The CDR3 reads CASRETGTDQPQHF. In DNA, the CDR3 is TGTGCCAGTAGAGAGACCGGGACAGATCAGCCCCAGCATTTT.

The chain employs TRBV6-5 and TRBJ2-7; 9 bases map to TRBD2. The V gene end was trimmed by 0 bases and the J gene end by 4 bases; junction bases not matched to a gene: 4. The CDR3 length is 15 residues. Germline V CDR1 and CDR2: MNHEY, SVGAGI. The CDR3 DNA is TGTGCCAGCAGTTACTCGATAGCGGGAGAGTACGAGCAGTACTTC. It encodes CASSYSIAGEYEQYF.

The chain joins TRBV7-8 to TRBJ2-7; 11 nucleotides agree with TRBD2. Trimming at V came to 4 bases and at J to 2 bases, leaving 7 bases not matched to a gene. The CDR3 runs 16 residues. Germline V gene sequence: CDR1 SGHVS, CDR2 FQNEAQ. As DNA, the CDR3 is TGTGCCAGCAGCTCGGGGACTAGCGGCTTGCCCTACGAGCAGTACTTC. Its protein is CASSSGTSGLPYEQYF.

Here the CDR3 DNA reads TGTGCCAGCAGCTCCGGTAGAGGGAGGGCCTGGGGAGATACGCAGTATTTT. Its translation is CASSSGRGRAWGDTQYF. This chain connects TRBV13 to TRBJ2-3; 7 nucleotides line up with TRBD2. The CDR3 spans 17 residues. V lost 4 bases and J lost 5; bases outside the gene matches: 15. CDR1 is PRHDT and CDR2 is FYEKMQ in the germline V gene (reference sequence).

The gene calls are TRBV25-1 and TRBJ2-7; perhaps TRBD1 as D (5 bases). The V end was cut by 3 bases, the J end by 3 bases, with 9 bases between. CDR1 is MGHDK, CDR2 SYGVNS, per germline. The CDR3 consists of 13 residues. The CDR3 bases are TGTGCCAGCAGTGAGGCAGGGCTCTACGAGCAGTACTTC. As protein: CASSEAGLYEQYF.

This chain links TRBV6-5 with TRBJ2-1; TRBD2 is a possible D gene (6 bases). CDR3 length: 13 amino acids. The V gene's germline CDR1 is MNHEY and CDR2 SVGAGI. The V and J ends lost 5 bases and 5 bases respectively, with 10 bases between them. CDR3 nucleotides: TGTGCCAGCAGTAGGGAGGTCCACAATGAGCAGTTCTTC. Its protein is CASSREVHNEQFF.

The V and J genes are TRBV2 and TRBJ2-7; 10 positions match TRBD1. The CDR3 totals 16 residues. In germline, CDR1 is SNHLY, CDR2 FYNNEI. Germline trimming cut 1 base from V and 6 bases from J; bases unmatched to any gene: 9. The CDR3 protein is CASSEGGTGAGSEQYF. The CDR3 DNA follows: TGTGCCAGCAGTGAAGGGGGGACAGGGGCTGGCTCCGAGCAGTACTTC. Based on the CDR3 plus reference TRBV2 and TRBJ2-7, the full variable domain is EPEVTQTPSHQVTQMGQEVILRCVPISNHLYFYWYRQILGQKVEFLVSFYNNEISEKSEIFDDQFSVERPDGSNFTLKIRSTKLEDSAMYFCASSEGGTGAGSEQYFGPGTRLTVT.

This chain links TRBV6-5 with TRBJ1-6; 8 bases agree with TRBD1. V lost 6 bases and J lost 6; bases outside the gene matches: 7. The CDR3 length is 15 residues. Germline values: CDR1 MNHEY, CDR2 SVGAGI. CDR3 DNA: TGTGCCAGCAGGCGCGACAGGGGCGGTAATTCACCCCTCCACTTT. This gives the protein CASRRDRGGNSPLHF.

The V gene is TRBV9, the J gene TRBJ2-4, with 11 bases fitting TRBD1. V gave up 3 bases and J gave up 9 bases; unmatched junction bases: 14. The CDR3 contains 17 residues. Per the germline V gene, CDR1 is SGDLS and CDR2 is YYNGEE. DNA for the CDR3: TGTGCCAGCAGCGCGACCCCGGGACAGGGGGGGACGGGCATTCAGTACTTC. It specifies CASSATPGQGGTGIQYF.

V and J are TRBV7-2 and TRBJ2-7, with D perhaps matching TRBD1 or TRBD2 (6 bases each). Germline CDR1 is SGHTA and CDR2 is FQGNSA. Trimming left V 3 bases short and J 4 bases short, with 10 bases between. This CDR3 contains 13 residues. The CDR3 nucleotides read TGTGCCAGCAGCTTCCAAGGGGGGTACGAGCAGTACTTC. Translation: CASSFQGGYEQYF.

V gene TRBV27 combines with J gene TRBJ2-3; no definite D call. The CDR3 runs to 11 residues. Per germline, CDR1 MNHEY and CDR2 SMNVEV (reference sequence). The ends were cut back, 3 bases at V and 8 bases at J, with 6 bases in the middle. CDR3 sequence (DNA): TGTGCCAGCAGTTTTTTCGGTACGCAGTATTTT. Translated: CASSFFGTQYF.

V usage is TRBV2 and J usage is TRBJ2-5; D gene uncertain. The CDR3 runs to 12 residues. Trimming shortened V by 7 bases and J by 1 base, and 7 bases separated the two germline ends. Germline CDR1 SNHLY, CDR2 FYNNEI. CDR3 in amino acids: CASTNRQETQYF. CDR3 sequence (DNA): TGTGCCAGCACGAACCGCCAAGAGACCCAGTACTTC.

The CDR3 region has the DNA TGTGCCAGCCGTCGGGACAGCCAAGAGACCCAGTACTTC. This gives the protein CASRRDSQETQYF. This chain connects TRBV11-2 to TRBJ2-5, with TRBD1 matching over 7 bases. The CDR3 has 13 residues. The trim removed 8 bases at V and 1 base at J, leaving 4 bases unmatched. The V gene's germline CDR1 is SGHAT and CDR2 FQNNGV.

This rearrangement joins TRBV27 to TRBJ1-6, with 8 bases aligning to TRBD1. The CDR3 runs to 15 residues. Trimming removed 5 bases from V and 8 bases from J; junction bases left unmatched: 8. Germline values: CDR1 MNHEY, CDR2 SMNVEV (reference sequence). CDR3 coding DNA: TGTGCCAGCAGTCCAGGGGGCGCAGGGGATTCACCCCTCCACTTT. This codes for CASSPGGAGDSPLHF.

The CDR3 reads CASSLAQREIETQYF. For the CDR3, the DNA is TGTGCCAGCAGCTTAGCCCAGCGGGAGATAGAGACCCAGTACTTC. The chain employs TRBV11-1 and TRBJ2-5; 8 nucleotides agree with TRBD2. V shed 0 bases, J shed 4 bases, and the junction held 4 bases outside the gene matches. This CDR3 region has 15 residues. The germline V gene has CDR1 SGHAT and CDR2 FQDESV (reference sequence).